This T cell receptor (beta chain) was identified in a study of cytomegalovirus exposure and HLA in healthy donors. On the study more broadly: The 100 million to 120 million unique TCR beta sequences, from around 200 million T cells, were found by an earlier analysis.

Germline V gene data show CDR1 as SGHRS and CDR2 as YFSETQ. The CDR3 has 15 residues. The V segment lost 1 base and the J segment 0 bases; nucleotides outside the gene matches: 1. Concerning this clone: What it binds is unknown.

It was with 60 Vbeta and 13 Jbeta primers that the PCR ran. The assay was immunoSEQ multiplex PCR, and TCRdb's table has in-frame clones only and misses some. The sample consists of under 200,000 clones, approximately 84% of them appearing once. General study points: Roughly uniform sequencing depth across donors was assumed, possibly incorrectly. Prior analysis indicated that the majority of TCR beta V segments exhibited productivity approximately 87% or approximately 30% of the time.

Sequencing was done on a sample of PBMCs. V is TRBV5-1 and J is TRBJ2-7; TRBD2 matches 10 bases. This TCR was recovered from a man younger than 40 in good health and CMV-seronegative. The CDR3 reads CASSLTSGDSYEQYF. CDR3 coding DNA: TGCGCCAGCAGCTTGACTAGCGGGGACTCCTACGAGCAGTACTTC.